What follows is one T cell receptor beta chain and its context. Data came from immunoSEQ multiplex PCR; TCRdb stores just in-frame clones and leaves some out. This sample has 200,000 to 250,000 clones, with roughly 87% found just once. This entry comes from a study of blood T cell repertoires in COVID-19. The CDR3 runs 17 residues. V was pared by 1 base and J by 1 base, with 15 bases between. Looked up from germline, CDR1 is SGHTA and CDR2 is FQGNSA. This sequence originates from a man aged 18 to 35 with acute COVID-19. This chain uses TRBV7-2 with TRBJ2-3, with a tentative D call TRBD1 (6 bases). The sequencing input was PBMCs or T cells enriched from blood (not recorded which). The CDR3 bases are TGTGCCAGCAGCTTAGTACCTGGGGGCTATGGCACAGATACGCAGTATTTT. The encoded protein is CASSLVPGGYGTDTQYF. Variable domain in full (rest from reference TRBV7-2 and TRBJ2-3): GAGVSQSPSNKVTEKGKDVELRCDPISGHTALYWYRQSLGQGLEFLIYFQGNSAPDKSGLPSDRFSAERTGGSVSTLTIQRTQQEDSAVYLCASSLVPGGYGTDTQYFGPGTRLTVL.